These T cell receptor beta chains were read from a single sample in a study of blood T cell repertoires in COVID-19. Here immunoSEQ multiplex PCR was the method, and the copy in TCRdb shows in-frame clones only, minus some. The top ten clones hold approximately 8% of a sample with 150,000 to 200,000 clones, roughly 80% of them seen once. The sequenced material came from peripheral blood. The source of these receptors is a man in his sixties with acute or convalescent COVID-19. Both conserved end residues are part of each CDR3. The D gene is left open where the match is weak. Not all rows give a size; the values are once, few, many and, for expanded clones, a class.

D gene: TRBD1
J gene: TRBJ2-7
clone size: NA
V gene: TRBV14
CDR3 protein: CASSQRDRGAYEQYF
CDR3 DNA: TGTGCCAGCAGCCAACGGGACAGGGGGGCGTACGAGCAGTACTTC

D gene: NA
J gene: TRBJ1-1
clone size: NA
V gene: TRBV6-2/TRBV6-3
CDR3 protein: CASSYPVNTEAFF
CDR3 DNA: TGTGCCAGCAGTTACCCCGTGAACACTGAAGCTTTCTTT

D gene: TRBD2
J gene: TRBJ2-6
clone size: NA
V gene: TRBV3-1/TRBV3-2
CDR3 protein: CASSQSGTKVSGANVLTF
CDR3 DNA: TGTGCCAGCAGCCAGTCCGGGACTAAGGTCTCTGGGGCCAACGTCCTGACTTTC

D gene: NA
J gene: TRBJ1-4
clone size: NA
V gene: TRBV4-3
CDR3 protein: CASSQDGGKLFF
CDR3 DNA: TGCGCCAGCAGCCAAGATGGGGGGAAACTGTTTTTT

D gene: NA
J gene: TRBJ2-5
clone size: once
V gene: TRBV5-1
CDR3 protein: CASSLGGFQETQYF
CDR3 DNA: TGCGCCAGCAGCTTGGGGGGCTTTCAAGAGACCCAGTACTTC

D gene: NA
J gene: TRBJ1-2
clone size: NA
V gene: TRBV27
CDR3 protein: CASSSQPGEVGGYTF
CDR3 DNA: TGTGCCAGCAGTTCCCAACCCGGGGAAGTCGGCGGCTACACCTTC

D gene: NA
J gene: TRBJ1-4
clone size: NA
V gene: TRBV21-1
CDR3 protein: CASRLTGAVEKLFF
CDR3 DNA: TGTGCCAGCAGGCTGACAGGGGCCGTTGAAAAACTGTTTTTT

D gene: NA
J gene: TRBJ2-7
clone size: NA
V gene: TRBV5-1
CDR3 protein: CASSLGAQGSYEQYF
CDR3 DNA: TGCGCCAGCAGCCTTGGGGCTCAGGGGTCCTACGAGCAGTACTTC

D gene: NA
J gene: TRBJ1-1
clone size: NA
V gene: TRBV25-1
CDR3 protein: CASSEGQNTEAFF
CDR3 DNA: TGTGCCAGCAGTGAAGGGCAAAACACTGAAGCTTTCTTT

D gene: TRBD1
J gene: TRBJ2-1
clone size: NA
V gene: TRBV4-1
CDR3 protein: CASSRTGQGGNEQFF
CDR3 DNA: TGCGCCAGCAGCCGGACGGGACAGGGTGGGAATGAGCAGTTCTTC

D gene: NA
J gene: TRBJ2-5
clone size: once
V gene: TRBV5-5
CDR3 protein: CASSSDIQETQYF
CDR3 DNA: TGTGCCAGCAGCTCAGACATCCAAGAGACCCAGTACTTC

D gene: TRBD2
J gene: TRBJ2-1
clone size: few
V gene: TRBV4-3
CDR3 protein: CASSHGTSGNNEQFF
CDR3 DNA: TGCGCCAGCAGCCATGGGACTAGCGGAAACAATGAGCAGTTCTTC

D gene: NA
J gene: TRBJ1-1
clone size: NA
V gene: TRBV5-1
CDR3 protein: CASSLGRMGVSTEAFF
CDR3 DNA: TGCGCCAGCAGCTTGGGCAGGATGGGAGTGAGCACTGAAGCTTTCTTT

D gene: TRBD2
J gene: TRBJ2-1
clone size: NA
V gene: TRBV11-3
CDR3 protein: CASSAGGDTLGTVEQFF
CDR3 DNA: TGTGCCAGCAGCGCGGGGGGTGATACCCTAGGGACGGTTGAGCAGTTCTTC

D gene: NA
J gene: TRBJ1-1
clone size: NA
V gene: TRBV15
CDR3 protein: CATSRAADRLNTEAFF
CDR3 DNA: TGTGCCACCAGCAGGGCCGCGGACAGACTGAACACTGAAGCTTTCTTT

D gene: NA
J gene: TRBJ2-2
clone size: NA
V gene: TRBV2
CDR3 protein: CASTPGAGYGGELFF
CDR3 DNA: TGTGCCAGCACCCCTGGGGCAGGGTACGGCGGGGAGCTGTTTTTT

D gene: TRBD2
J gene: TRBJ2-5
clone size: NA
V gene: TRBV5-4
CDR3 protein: CASSLGGTSGLQETQYF
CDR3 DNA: TGTGCCAGCAGCTTGGGGGGCACTAGCGGCCTACAAGAGACCCAGTACTTC